This entry features one T cell receptor beta chain sequence. The antigen is undetermined. The assay was immunoSEQ multiplex PCR, and TCRdb's table has in-frame clones only and misses some. The sample records around 110,000 clones, roughly 77% being singletons. This record belongs to a study of radiotherapy plus CTLA-4 blockade in lung cancer. Study-wide results and limits: Early clone dynamics of blood T cells, plus interferon-beta, reportedly predicted response best.

The germline CDR1 and CDR2 sequences are MNHEY and SMNVEV (reference sequence). The length of the CDR3 is 17 residues. Trimming removed 2 bases from V and 0 bases from J, with 13 bases in between. Those with chemo-refractory metastatic non-small-cell lung cancer were treated with focal radiation combined with CTLA-4 blockade using ipilimumab. The chain uses TRBV27 and TRBJ2-2; no clear D gene. Sequencing used peripheral blood, obtained from a patient treated with radiotherapy plus ipilimumab. The receptor was isolated from a human donor with non-small cell lung cancer that progressed on radiotherapy plus ipilimumab. Some clones in this sample may be carry-over from other donors' samples. Here the CDR3 reads CASSLGWHTSNTGELFF. The CDR3 bases are TGTGCCAGCAGTTTAGGATGGCACACGTCGAACACCGGGGAGCTGTTTTTT.